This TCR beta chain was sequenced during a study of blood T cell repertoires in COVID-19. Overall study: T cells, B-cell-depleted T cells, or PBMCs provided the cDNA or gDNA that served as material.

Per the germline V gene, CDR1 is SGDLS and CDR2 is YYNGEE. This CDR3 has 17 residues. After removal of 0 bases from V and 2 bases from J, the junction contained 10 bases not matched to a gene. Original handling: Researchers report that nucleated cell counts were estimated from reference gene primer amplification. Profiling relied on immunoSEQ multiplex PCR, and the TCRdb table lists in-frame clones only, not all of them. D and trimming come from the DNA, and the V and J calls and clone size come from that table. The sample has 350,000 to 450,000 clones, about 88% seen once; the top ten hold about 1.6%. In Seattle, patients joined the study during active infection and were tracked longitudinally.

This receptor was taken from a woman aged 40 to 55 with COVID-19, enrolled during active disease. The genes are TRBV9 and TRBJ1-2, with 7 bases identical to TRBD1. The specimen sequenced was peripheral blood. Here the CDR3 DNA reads TGTGCCAGCAGCGTAGATCCGGGACAGATTCCCAACTATGGCTACACCTTC. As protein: CASSVDPGQIPNYGYTF.